A selection of T cell receptor beta chains follows, all from one sample in a study of blood T cell repertoires in COVID-19. The data were produced by immunoSEQ multiplex PCR, yet TCRdb's version contains in-frame clones alone and is incomplete. The sample includes fewer than 130,000 clones, over 60% of them seen just once. Sequencing was carried out using peripheral blood. The receptor set was obtained from a woman of 80 years or more with active or convalescent COVID-19. Each CDR3 is given with its conserved first and last residue. Fields, in order: V gene, D gene, J gene, clone size, CDR3 protein, CDR3 DNA. D genes are given only for firm matches. Clone size is stated in some rows and not others, as once, few, many or a class when expanded.

TRBV5-1	.	TRBJ2-3	.	CASSLGHRTDTQYF	TGCGCCAGCAGCTTAGGACATCGCACAGATACGCAGTATTTT
TRBV2	TRBD1	TRBJ1-1	.	CASKGQGANTEAFF	TGTGCCAGCAAAGGACAGGGGGCGAACACTGAAGCTTTCTTT
TRBV9	.	TRBJ2-1	once	CASSVVGSSYNEQFF	TGTGCCAGCAGCGTAGTCGGGAGCTCCTACAATGAGCAGTTCTTC
TRBV2	TRBD1	TRBJ2-7	.	CASNRDRYYEQYF	TGTGCCAGCAACCGGGACAGGTACTACGAGCAGTACTTC
TRBV7-9	TRBD2	TRBJ2-1	.	CASRPASGTSYNEQFF	TGTGCCAGCAGGCCAGCTAGCGGTACCTCCTACAATGAGCAGTTCTTC
TRBV7-9	.	TRBJ2-7	.	CASSQGHTYEQYF	TGTGCCAGCAGCCAAGGACATACCTACGAGCAGTACTTC
TRBV4-3	.	TRBJ1-4	few	CASRGQFNEKLFF	TGCGCCAGCCGAGGACAGTTTAATGAAAAACTGTTTTTT
TRBV4-2	.	TRBJ1-2	once	CASSQDVARDGYTF	TGTGCCAGCAGCCAAGATGTAGCCAGGGATGGCTACACCTTC
TRBV11-3	.	TRBJ2-7	few	CASSSSGFHEQYF	TGTGCCAGCAGCTCATCAGGGTTCCACGAGCAGTACTTC
TRBV7-8	.	TRBJ2-1	.	CASSLQGYNEQFF	TGTGCCAGCAGCTTACAGGGTTACAATGAGCAGTTCTTC
TRBV5-4	.	TRBJ2-1	.	CASSSPFRYNEQFF	TGTGCCAGCAGCTCTCCGTTTCGGTACAATGAGCAGTTCTTC
TRBV28	TRBD1	TRBJ1-5	.	CASRRTGGISNQPQHF	TGTGCCAGCAGACGGACAGGGGGAATTAGCAATCAGCCCCAGCATTTT
TRBV5-1	.	TRBJ2-7	.	CASSLDSSPYEQYF	TGCGCCAGCAGCTTGGATTCGAGCCCCTACGAGCAGTACTTC
TRBV7-3	.	TRBJ2-1	.	CASSLLPPYNEQFF	TGTGCCAGCAGCCTACTACCGCCCTACAATGAGCAGTTCTTC
TRBV4-2	.	TRBJ1-5	few	CASSQEGAISNQPQHF	TGTGCCAGCAGCCAAGAAGGGGCCATTAGCAATCAGCCCCAGCATTTT
TRBV2	TRBD2	TRBJ2-1	.	CARSGTSGRAEQFF	TGTGCCAGGTCCGGGACTAGCGGGAGAGCTGAGCAGTTCTTC
TRBV4-2	.	TRBJ2-1	few	CASSQDAASSYNEQFF	TGTGCCAGCAGCCAAGATGCGGCCAGCTCCTACAATGAGCAGTTCTTC
TRBV5-1	.	TRBJ2-3	.	CASSLAAGGTDTQYF	TGCGCCAGCAGCTTGGCCGCCGGGGGCACAGATACGCAGTATTTT
TRBV19	TRBD2	TRBJ2-1	.	CASSQVLAGLREQFF	TGTGCCAGTAGTCAAGTACTAGCGGGACTTCGTGAGCAGTTCTTC
TRBV9	.	TRBJ2-7	.	CASSGGLRGPYEQYF	TGTGCCAGCAGTGGAGGGCTAAGGGGTCCCTACGAGCAGTACTTC
TRBV20-1	.	TRBJ2-5	.	CSGPLSETQYF	TGCAGTGGCCCCCTATCGGAGACCCAGTACTTC
TRBV7-2	.	TRBJ1-2	.	CASSLRRDFGYTF	TGTGCCAGCAGCCTAAGGCGGGACTTTGGCTACACCTTC
TRBV7-3	.	TRBJ2-2	once	CASSPQGSNTGELFF	TGTGCCAGCAGCCCGCAGGGGTCTAACACCGGGGAGCTGTTTTTT
TRBV5-4	TRBD1	TRBJ1-2	few	CASSRQGAGYGYTF	TGTGCCAGCAGCCGACAGGGGGCTGGGTATGGCTACACCTTC
TRBV14	.	TRBJ2-7	.	CASSHHHLTGEQYF	TGTGCCAGCAGCCACCATCACCTTACAGGCGAGCAGTACTTC
TRBV7-2	.	TRBJ2-2	.	CASRLRGTNTGELFF	TGTGCCAGCAGGCTCAGGGGAACAAACACCGGGGAGCTGTTTTTT
TRBV20-1	TRBD1	TRBJ1-4	.	CSASGGQINEKLFF	TGCAGTGCTAGTGGGGGACAGATAAATGAAAAACTGTTTTTT
TRBV5-1	TRBD1	TRBJ1-2	.	CASSLTGGHGYTF	TGCGCCAGCAGCTTAACAGGGGGCCATGGCTACACCTTC
TRBV24-1	TRBD2	TRBJ2-1	.	CATSEWSGSSYNEQFF	TGTGCCACCAGTGAATGGAGCGGGAGCTCCTACAATGAGCAGTTCTTC
TRBV4-3	.	TRBJ1-2	.	CASSQDQGGISYGYTF	TGCGCCAGCAGCCAAGATCAGGGAGGGATTAGCTATGGCTACACCTTC
TRBV4-1	TRBD1	TRBJ2-7	.	CASSLRGQGANEQYF	TGCGCCAGCAGCCTTCGCGGGCAGGGGGCCAACGAGCAGTACTTC
TRBV3-1/TRBV3-2	TRBD2	TRBJ2-1	.	CASSRTTSGEQFF	TGTGCCAGCAGCCGGACAACTAGCGGTGAGCAGTTCTTC
TRBV19	.	TRBJ2-7	.	CASSNGGGAYEQYF	TGTGCCAGTAGTAATGGAGGAGGCGCCTACGAGCAGTACTTC
TRBV2	TRBD2	TRBJ2-7	.	CASSESGLASYEQYF	TGTGCCAGCAGTGAATCGGGACTAGCTTCCTACGAGCAGTACTTC
TRBV2	TRBD2	TRBJ2-7	.	CASSDRTSGYEQYF	TGTGCCAGCAGTGACAGGACTAGCGGCTACGAGCAGTACTTC
TRBV7-9	.	TRBJ2-6	.	CASSNRQDEVNVLTF	TGTGCCAGCAGCAATCGACAGGACGAGGTCAACGTCCTGACTTTC
TRBV6-5	.	TRBJ1-5	.	CASSPPGGNQPQHF	TGTGCCAGCAGCCCACCGGGGGGCAATCAGCCCCAGCATTTT
TRBV7-9	.	TRBJ2-2	.	CASRLQGAAGELFF	TGTGCCAGCAGACTACAGGGTGCGGCCGGGGAGCTGTTTTTT
TRBV5-4	TRBD2	TRBJ2-3	once	CASSTNSGSGRDTQYF	TGTGCCAGCAGCACAAATAGCGGGAGCGGTCGGGATACGCAGTATTTT
TRBV28	.	TRBJ1-1	.	CASSLEVPNTEAFF	TGTGCCAGCAGTTTGGAGGTCCCGAACACTGAAGCTTTCTTT
TRBV11-3	.	TRBJ2-1	.	CASSQDPLAQQFF	TGTGCCAGCAGCCAGGACCCCCTAGCGCAGCAGTTCTTC
TRBV5-4	.	TRBJ2-7	.	CASSFPGDEQYF	TGTGCCAGCAGCTTTCCGGGAGATGAGCAGTACTTC
TRBV6-5	.	TRBJ2-2	.	CASSGANTGELFF	TGTGCCAGCTCGGGTGCGAACACCGGGGAGCTGTTTTTT
TRBV7-2	.	TRBJ2-5	once	CASSIGPSLETQYF	TGTGCCAGCAGCATAGGGCCCTCCTTAGAGACCCAGTACTTC
TRBV9	TRBD2	TRBJ2-1	.	CASSLTGTSADGAGNEQFF	TGTGCCAGCAGCCTCACCGGGACTAGCGCCGACGGGGCTGGCAATGAGCAGTTCTTC
TRBV21-1	.	TRBJ2-7	.	CASSIRPTPPRLAGVLEQYF	TGTGCCAGCAGCATAAGGCCGACGCCTCCACGGCTAGCGGGAGTTCTTGAGCAGTACTTC
TRBV11-2	TRBD2	TRBJ2-5	.	CASSPRPLADNQETQYF	TGTGCCAGCAGCCCCCGCCCACTAGCGGACAATCAAGAGACCCAGTACTTC
TRBV5-4	.	TRBJ2-3	.	CASSSYTSYNTQYF	TGTGCCAGCAGCTCATATACTAGCTACAATACGCAGTATTTT
TRBV6-5	.	TRBJ2-7	few	CASSYDSSVGEQYF	TGTGCCAGCAGTTACGACTCTTCGGTGGGCGAGCAGTACTTC
TRBV12-3/TRBV12-4	.	TRBJ2-5	.	CASSQGETQYF	TGTGCCAGCAGCCAGGGCGAGACCCAGTACTTC
TRBV19	TRBD1	TRBJ1-2	.	CASSSGGRTGPRGYTF	TGTGCCAGTAGTAGTGGGGGCAGGACAGGGCCGCGTGGCTACACCTTC
TRBV7-3	.	TRBJ2-2	.	CASSHPLGGTGELFF	TGTGCCAGCAGTCACCCTCTTGGGGGGACCGGGGAGCTGTTTTTT
TRBV2	TRBD2	TRBJ2-4	.	CASSEARLAQDIQYF	TGTGCCAGCAGTGAGGCAAGACTAGCGCAAGACATTCAGTACTTC